Described below is a single T cell receptor beta chain sequence and its context. The antigen remains unidentified. This entry belongs to a study of early T cells in non-severe SARS-CoV-2 infection. Study-level points and caveats: Matching with VDJdb favored anti-spike CD8 responses (missing private and CD4 specificities).

TCRdb called the 5' RACE reads again in MiXCR, with one record for every CDR3 protein. The sample shows about 64,000 distinct CDR3 sequences, 20% of them seen only once. The CDR3 runs 13 residues. V shed 5 bases and J shed 5 bases, with 13 bases lying between them. Germline assignment: CDR1 GTSNPN and CDR2 SVGIG (reference sequence). The clonotype comes from an adult who was a healthcare worker with PCR-confirmed SARS-CoV-2 infection or an uninfected control (not recorded which). This sample comprised whole blood, obtained at baseline. J is TRBJ2-1 and V is TRBV30, with D uncertain. In DNA form, the CDR3 reads TGTGCCTGGGGAGACACCCAGGACAATGAGCAGTTCTTC. This sequence encodes CAWGDTQDNEQFF.